The 27 T cell receptor beta chains given below trace back to one sample, sequenced in a study of beta chain features in type 1 diabetes. Isolated RNA was reverse transcribed in full, so expressed TCRB transcripts were sequenced. TCRdb keeps only in-frame clones here, not all; method: immunoSEQ multiplex PCR. The sample consists of 860,000 or so clones, about a sixth of them appearing once. Sequenced material: naive CD4+ T cells from blood. These receptors came from a young woman in good health.

This chain links TRBV7-2 with TRBJ1-4, with no clear D. This CDR3 comprises 17 residues. The ends were cut back, 2 bases at V and 7 bases at J, with 20 bases in the middle. Germline loops: CDR1 SGHTA, CDR2 FQGNSA. The CDR3 reads CASSLRVTARAVEKLFF. CDR3 in DNA: TGTGCCAGCAGCTTAAGGGTCACAGCGAGGGCGGTTGAAAAACTGTTTTTT. Using reference TRBV7-2 and TRBJ1-4 for the parts outside the CDR3, the full variable domain is GAGVSQSPSNKVTEKGKDVELRCDPISGHTALYWYRQSLGQGLEFLIYFQGNSAPDKSGLPSDRFSAERTGGSVSTLTIQRTQQEDSAVYLCASSLRVTARAVEKLFFGSGTQLSVL.

The V gene is TRBV28, the J gene TRBJ1-4; possibly TRBD1 for D (6 bases). Germline V lookup: CDR1 MDHEN, CDR2 SYDVKM. V gave up 6 bases and J gave up 4 bases, with 12 bases separating them. This CDR3 spans 14 amino acids. The CDR3 bases are TGTGCCAGCAGGACCGACAGGATTAATGAAAAACTGTTTTTT. It codes for CASRTDRINEKLFF.

V is TRBV11-2 and J is TRBJ1-2; no reliable D call. CDR1 is SGHAT, CDR2 FQNNGV, per germline. V was cut by 5 bases and J by 9 bases, with 16 bases left in between. The CDR3 length is 13 residues. CDR3 bases: TGTGCCAGCAGCCCGCAATTGTCGTGGAGCTACACCTTC. Translated, it gives CASSPQLSWSYTF.

The chain combines TRBV7-2 with TRBJ2-2; weak D call: TRBD2 (5 bases). The CDR3 is 15 residues long. The germline V gene encodes CDR1 SGHTA and CDR2 FQGNSA. V was trimmed by 1 base and J by 5 bases, leaving 11 bases between them. The DNA of the CDR3 is TGTGCCAGCAGCTTAGTGGTACGGAGGACCGGGGAGCTGTTTTTT. Amino acids: CASSLVVRRTGELFF.

The genes are TRBV28 and TRBJ2-7; 14 bases align to TRBD2. The CDR3 is 16 residues long. The germline V gene has CDR1 MDHEN and CDR2 SYDVKM. V lost 5 bases to trimming and J lost 6 bases; unmatched junction nucleotides: 9. The CDR3 reads CASSRDGLAGGGEQYF. The CDR3 DNA follows: TGTGCCAGCAGTCGGGACGGACTAGCGGGAGGCGGCGAGCAGTACTTC.

This clone has only a few counts. The chain uses TRBV10-3 and TRBJ2-1; TRBD2 agrees at 8 bases. Losses at the gene ends were 7 bases for V and 8 bases for J; bases not matched to a gene: 7. The CDR3 sequence is 13 residues long. Germline V gives CDR1 ENHRY, CDR2 SYGVKD. CDR3: CAITAGEGDEQFF. The CDR3 DNA reads TGTGCCATCACAGCGGGAGAAGGCGATGAGCAGTTCTTC.

This clone was counted a few times. Other DNA sequences in this sample translate to the same CDR3. The chain carries TRBV28 and TRBJ2-7; D gene ambiguous. The CDR3 covers 13 residues. Germline CDR1 MDHEN, CDR2 SYDVKM. Trimming stripped 3 bases from V and 1 base from J, with 7 bases between. CDR3 nucleotides: TGTGCCAGCAGTTTCGGCGATTCCTACGAGCAGTACTTC. It is translated as CASSFGDSYEQYF.

This rearrangement joins TRBV19 to TRBJ2-7; possibly TRBD1 or TRBD2 for D (5 bases each). Trimming left V 5 bases short and J 0 bases short, with 23 bases between. The CDR3 runs 18 residues. Looked up from germline, CDR1 is LNHDA and CDR2 is SQIVND (reference sequence). CDR3 nucleotide sequence: TGTGCCAGTAGTCCAAACCGCCCCGGGACGGAGAGCTCCTACGAGCAGTACTTC. Translated: CASSPNRPGTESSYEQYF.

The chain couples TRBV7-8 to TRBJ2-5, with 7 positions matching TRBD1. The CDR3 has 15 amino acids. The V and J ends lost 7 bases and 4 bases, in that order; junction bases with no gene match: 12. In germline, CDR1 is SGHVS, CDR2 FQNEAQ. For the CDR3, the DNA is TGTGCCAGCAACCCGACAGGGCGAGGGCGAGAGACCCAGTACTTC. Translating it yields CASNPTGRGRETQYF.

This chain links TRBV4-1 with TRBJ1-1; 7 bases are shared with TRBD1. The CDR3 contains 16 residues. The germline V gene has CDR1 MGHRA and CDR2 YSYEKL. Trimming at V came to 5 bases and at J to 4 bases, leaving 13 bases not matched to a gene. CDR3 nucleotides: TGCGCCAGCAGCGGTAGGGGGACAGTCTCCTTCACTGAAGCTTTCTTT. Translated: CASSGRGTVSFTEAFF.

In DNA form, the CDR3 reads TGTGCCAGCAGTGAGCTAAGAGTGGTAATAAGTACGCAGTATTTT. Translated, it gives CASSELRVVISTQYF. The rearrangement uses TRBV2 and TRBJ2-3; D gene unclear. V was trimmed by 3 bases and J by 8 bases, leaving 18 bases between them. Per germline, CDR1 SNHLY and CDR2 FYNNEI. This CDR3 is built from 15 residues.

This clone was counted only a few times. The chain carries TRBV19 and TRBJ1-1, with a possible D match to TRBD1 (6 bases). Trimming shortened V by 4 bases and J by 3 bases, and 12 bases separated the two germline ends. The CDR3 is made up of 14 amino acids. Germline V gene lookup returns CDR1 LNHDA and CDR2 SQIVND (reference sequence). The CDR3 DNA is TGTGCCAGTAGTACACTTGGACAGCACACTGAAGCTTTCTTT. It codes for CASSTLGQHTEAFF.

Only a few counts were recorded for this clone. In DNA, the CDR3 is TGCGCCAGCAGCTCGATCAGCCGGGACAGGGACTACGAGCAGTACTTC. As protein: CASSSISRDRDYEQYF. The chain recombines TRBV5-1 with TRBJ2-7; 9 bases fit TRBD1. CDR1 and CDR2 (germline): SGHRS, YFSETQ. V gave up 3 bases and J gave up 3 bases; unmatched junction bases: 10. The CDR3 sequence is 16 residues long.

The CDR3, as DNA: TGTGCCACCGCAAGGACAGGGCGAGAGACCCAGTACTTC. Translation: CATARTGRETQYF. The V call is TRBV6-5, the J call TRBJ2-5; 8 nucleotides align to TRBD1. V lost 10 bases and J lost 4; bases outside the gene matches: 8. Germline lookup yields CDR1 MNHEY and CDR2 SVGAGI. The CDR3 length is 13 residues.

The rearrangement uses TRBV4-2 and TRBJ2-7, with 7 positions matching TRBD1. CDR3 length: 15 amino acids. J gave up 2 bases and V 0 bases, and 4 bases lay outside the gene matches. Germline loops: CDR1 LGHNA, CDR2 YNFKEQ. Here the CDR3 reads CASSQERTGPYEQYF. CDR3 DNA sequence: TGTGCCAGCAGCCAAGAGCGGACAGGTCCCTACGAGCAGTACTTC.

This clone was counted a few times. The rearrangement uses TRBV27 and TRBJ2-1, with 11 bases identical to TRBD2. The ends lost 3 bases at V and 4 bases at J; junction bases unmatched: 5. Germline CDR1 MNHEY, CDR2 SMNVEV (reference sequence). CDR3 size: 16 residues. Here the CDR3 reads CASSFLSGRVYNEQFF. As DNA, the CDR3 is TGTGCCAGCAGTTTCCTTAGCGGGAGGGTATACAATGAGCAGTTCTTC.

This clone was recorded a few times. The rearrangement uses TRBV7-8 and TRBJ2-2, with D unclear. Germline loops: CDR1 SGHVS, CDR2 FQNEAQ. Trimming cost V 4 bases and J 6 bases, with 9 bases left between them. The CDR3 contains 13 residues. CDR3 in amino acids: CASSSRASGELFF. The CDR3 region has the DNA TGTGCCAGCAGCTCTAGGGCGTCCGGGGAGCTGTTTTTT.

The chain uses TRBV5-4 and TRBJ2-1; 9 bases align to TRBD2. CDR3 size: 15 residues. Germline values: CDR1 SGHNT, CDR2 YYREEE (reference sequence). V lost 3 bases, J lost 5 bases, and 6 bases stayed unmatched. In DNA, the CDR3 is TGTGCCAGCAGCTCTAGAGGACTAGCGAACAATGAGCAGTTCTTC. This translates into CASSSRGLANNEQFF.

The rearrangement uses TRBV19 and TRBJ2-7; 8 bases fit TRBD1. Losses at the gene ends were 4 bases for V and 0 bases for J; bases not matched to a gene: 5. The CDR3 sequence is 15 residues long. Germline CDR1 reads LNHDA; CDR2 reads SQIVND (reference sequence). Here the CDR3 reads CASSTRDRTSYEQYF. In DNA, the CDR3 is TGTGCCAGTAGTACCCGGGACAGGACCTCCTACGAGCAGTACTTC.

This clone was seen more than once but under ten times. The chain combines TRBV7-9 with TRBJ2-2; 11 nucleotides agree with TRBD2. V trimming: 5 bases; J trimming: 4 bases; junction bases outside the gene matches: 6. This CDR3 spans 16 amino acids. In germline, CDR1 is SEHNR, CDR2 FQNEAQ (reference sequence). The DNA for the CDR3 is TGTGCCAGCAGCCGCGGGACTAGCGGTCTCACCGGGGAGCTGTTTTTT. It codes for CASSRGTSGLTGELFF.

A few counts support this clone. The chain uses TRBV29-1 and TRBJ2-1; TRBD2 is a possible D gene (5 bases). The CDR3 extends over 13 amino acids. The germline gives CDR1 SQVTM, CDR2 ANQGSEA. The germline V and J ends were trimmed by 7 bases and 3 bases, with 13 bases remaining between them. The CDR3 region has the DNA TGCAGCGCAGCGATGGGAGTCTACAATGAGCAGTTCTTC. This translates into CSAAMGVYNEQFF.

To note about this clone: Other DNA variants within this sample encode the same CDR3. The chain carries TRBV4-3 and TRBJ1-1; D not resolved. CDR1 and CDR2 (germline): LGHNA, YSLEER. The CDR3 covers 14 residues. V lost 3 bases and J 1 base, leaving 9 bases between the germline ends. The chain's CDR3 is CASSQDSRNTEAFF. The CDR3 DNA reads TGCGCCAGCAGCCAGGATAGCCGGAACACTGAAGCTTTCTTT.

The chain employs TRBV5-4 and TRBJ2-3, with D possibly being TRBD1 (6 bases). Germline V gene data show CDR1 as SGHNT and CDR2 as YYREEE (reference sequence). V was shortened by 0 bases and J by 4 bases, with 9 bases between the two germline ends. This CDR3 region has 14 residues. CDR3 bases: TGTGCCAGCAGCTTGGTTGGGGGCGCAGATACGCAGTATTTT. Translation: CASSLVGGADTQYF.

This clone has more than one count but fewer than ten. Other DNA sequences within the sample encode an identical CDR3. The chain employs TRBV6-6 and TRBJ2-2; unclear D gene. The CDR3 is 14 residues long. Germline CDR1 MNHNY, CDR2 SVGAGI (reference sequence). Trimming pared 4 bases from V and 1 base from J, leaving 7 bases between. This CDR3 is CASSFSLNTGELFF. As DNA, the CDR3 is TGTGCCAGCAGTTTTAGTTTGAACACCGGGGAGCTGTTTTTT.

The genes are TRBV28 and TRBJ2-5; no firm D call. The CDR3 totals 12 residues. Germline CDR1 reads MDHEN; CDR2 reads SYDVKM. V lost 9 bases to trimming and J lost 0 bases, with 8 bases between them. Here the CDR3 reads CASLKYQETQYF. The CDR3 DNA sequence: TGTGCCAGTCTGAAGTACCAAGAGACCCAGTACTTC.

This clone has more than one count but fewer than ten. The rearrangement uses TRBV5-6 and TRBJ1-3, with D possibly TRBD1 on 5 matching bases. Germline V lookup: CDR1 SGHDT, CDR2 YYEEEE. The V gene lost 0 bases and the J gene lost 4 bases, with 8 bases spanning the gap. This CDR3 region has 14 residues. The CDR3 coding sequence is TGTGCCAGCAGCTTGGCTCCAGGGGGAAACACCATATATTTT. Residues: CASSLAPGGNTIYF.

The table lists this clone with a few counts. The gene calls are TRBV9 and TRBJ2-5; D is perhaps TRBD1 or TRBD2 (6 bases each). V was pared by 0 bases and J by 4 bases, with 13 bases between. CDR3 length: 15 residues. The germline V gene has CDR1 SGDLS and CDR2 YYNGEE. CDR3 nucleotides: TGTGCCAGCAGCGTAGAGGGAGGAGGGGGAGAGACCCAGTACTTC. Translation gives CASSVEGGGGETQYF.